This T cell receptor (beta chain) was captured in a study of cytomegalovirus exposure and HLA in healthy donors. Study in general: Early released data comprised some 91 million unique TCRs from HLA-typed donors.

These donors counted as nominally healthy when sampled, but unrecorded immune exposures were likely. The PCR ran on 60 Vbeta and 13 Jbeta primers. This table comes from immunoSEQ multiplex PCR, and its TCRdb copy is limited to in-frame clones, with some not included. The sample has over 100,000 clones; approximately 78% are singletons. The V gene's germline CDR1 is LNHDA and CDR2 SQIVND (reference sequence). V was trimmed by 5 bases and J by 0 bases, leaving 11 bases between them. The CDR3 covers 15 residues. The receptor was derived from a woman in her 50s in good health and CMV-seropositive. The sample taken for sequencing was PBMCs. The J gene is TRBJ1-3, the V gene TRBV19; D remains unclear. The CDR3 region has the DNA TGTGCCAGTAGTCTAGGTCAGGCCTCTGGAAACACCATATATTTT. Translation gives CASSLGQASGNTIYF. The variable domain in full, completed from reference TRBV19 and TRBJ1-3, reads DGGITQSPKYLFRKEGQNVTLSCEQNLNHDAMYWYRQDPGQGLRLIYYSQIVNDFQKGDIAEGYSVSREKKESFPLTVTSAQKNPTAFYLCASSLGQASGNTIYFGEGSWLTVV.